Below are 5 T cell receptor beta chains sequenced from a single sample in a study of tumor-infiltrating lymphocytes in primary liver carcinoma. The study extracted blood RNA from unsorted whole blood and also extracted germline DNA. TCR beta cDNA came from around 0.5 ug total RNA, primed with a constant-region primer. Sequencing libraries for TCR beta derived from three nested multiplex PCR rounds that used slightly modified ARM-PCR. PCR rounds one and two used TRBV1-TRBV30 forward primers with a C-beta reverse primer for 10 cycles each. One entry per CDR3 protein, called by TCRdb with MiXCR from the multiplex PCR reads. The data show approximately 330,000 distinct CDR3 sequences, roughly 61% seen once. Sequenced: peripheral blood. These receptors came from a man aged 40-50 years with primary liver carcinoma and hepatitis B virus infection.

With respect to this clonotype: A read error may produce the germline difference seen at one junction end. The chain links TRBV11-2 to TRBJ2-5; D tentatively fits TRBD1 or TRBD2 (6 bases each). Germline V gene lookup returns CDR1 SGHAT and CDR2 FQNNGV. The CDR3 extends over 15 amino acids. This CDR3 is CAISRGQGFQETHYF. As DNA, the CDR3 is TGTGCCATCAGCCGGGGGCAGGGGTTCCAAGAGACCCATTACTTC.

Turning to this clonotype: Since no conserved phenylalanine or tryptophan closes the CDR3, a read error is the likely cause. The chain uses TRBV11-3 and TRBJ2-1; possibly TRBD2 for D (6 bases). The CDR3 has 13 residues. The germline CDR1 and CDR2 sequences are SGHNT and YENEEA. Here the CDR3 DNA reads TGTGCTAGCAGCTTGCCAGGGAGGAATGAGCAGTTCCTC. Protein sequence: CASSLPGRNEQFL.

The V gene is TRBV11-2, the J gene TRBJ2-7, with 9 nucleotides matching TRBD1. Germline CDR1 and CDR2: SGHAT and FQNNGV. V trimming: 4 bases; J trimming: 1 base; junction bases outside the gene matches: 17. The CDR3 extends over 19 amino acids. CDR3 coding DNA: TGTGCCAGCAGCTGGCACCTGGGACAGGGTGTTCCGAGATCCTACGAGCAGTACTTC. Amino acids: CASSWHLGQGVPRSYEQYF.

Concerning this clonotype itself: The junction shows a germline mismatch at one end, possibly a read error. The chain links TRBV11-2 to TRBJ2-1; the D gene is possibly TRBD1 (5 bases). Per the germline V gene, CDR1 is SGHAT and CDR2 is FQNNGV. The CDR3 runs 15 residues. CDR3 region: CGSSLRVRSCNEQLF. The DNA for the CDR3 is TGTGGCAGCAGCCTCAGGGTTAGGTCCTGCAATGAGCAGTTGTTC.

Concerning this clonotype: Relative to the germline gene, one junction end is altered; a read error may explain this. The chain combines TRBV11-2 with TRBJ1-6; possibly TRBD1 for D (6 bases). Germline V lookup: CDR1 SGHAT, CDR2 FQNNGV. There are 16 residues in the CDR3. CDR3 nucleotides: TGTGTCAGCAGCCCCATCCCCCAGGGGTTTGGTTCACACCTCCACTTT. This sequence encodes CVSSPIPQGFGSHLHF.